One and the same sample provided the 9 T cell receptor beta chains below, sequenced in a study of blood T cell repertoires in COVID-19. Measured with immunoSEQ multiplex PCR; TCRdb has only the in-frame clones, and not every one. The sample gives tens of thousands of clones, over 70% of which show up once; about 3% is in the top ten. Source material: peripheral blood. The origin of the receptors is a human donor in a cohort sampled during active COVID-19.

CDR3 loop: CASSYPGRAGGTQYF. CDR3 in DNA: TGTGCCAGCAGTTACCCCGGCAGGGCAGGCGGGACCCAGTACTTC. The chain has TRBV6-5 and TRBJ2-5, with D perhaps TRBD1 (5 bases). The germline V and J ends were trimmed by 2 bases and 7 bases, with 17 bases remaining between them. CDR3 size: 15 residues. CDR1 is MNHEY, CDR2 SVGAGI, per germline.

V gene TRBV18 combines with J gene TRBJ2-5, with TRBD1 matching over 7 bases. J lost 4 bases, V lost 3 bases, and 8 bases had no gene match. The germline V gene encodes CDR1 KGHSH and CDR2 LQKENI. This CDR3 region has 15 residues. The CDR3 DNA sequence: TGTGCCAGCTCACCCCCGGGACAGACGAGAGAGACCCAGTACTTC. Translation: CASSPPGQTRETQYF. Together with reference TRBV18 and TRBJ2-5, the CDR3 gives the full variable domain: NAGVMQNPRHLVRRRGQEARLRCSPMKGHSHVYWYRQLPEEGLKFMVYLQKENIIDESGMPKERFSAEFPKEGPSILRIQQVVRGDSAAYFCASSPPGQTRETQYFGPGTRLLVL.

The J gene is TRBJ2-7, the V gene TRBV5-6; 9 nucleotides agree with TRBD1. The CDR3 sequence is 16 residues long. CDR1 SGHDT and CDR2 YYEEEE come from the germline V gene. With V trimmed by 4 bases and J by 5 bases, 13 bases remained unmatched. The CDR3, as DNA: TGTGCCAGCAGCCCATACACTGGGACAGGGTTCCACGAGCAGTACTTC. Translated, it gives CASSPYTGTGFHEQYF.

DNA for the CDR3: TGTGCCACCAGCGACCAGGGCAATGGGAATTCACCCCTCCACTTT. It encodes CATSDQGNGNSPLHF. The chain uses TRBV15 and TRBJ1-6, with D maybe TRBD1 (5 bases). This CDR3 has 15 amino acids. In germline, CDR1 is LNHNV, CDR2 YYDKDF (reference sequence). Trimming left V 5 bases short and J 7 bases short, with 15 bases between. The whole variable domain, remainder taken from reference TRBV15 and TRBJ1-6, is DAMVIQNPRYQVTQFGKPVTLSCSQTLNHNVMYWYQQKSSQAPKLLFHYYDKDFNNEADTPDNFQSRRPNTSFCFLDIRSPGLGDTAMYLCATSDQGNGNSPLHFGNGTRLTVT.

The CDR3 reads CAISPWQSNNEQFF. In DNA, the CDR3 is TGTGCCATCAGTCCGTGGCAGTCGAACAATGAGCAGTTCTTC. The chain has TRBV10-3 and TRBJ2-1; D remains ambiguous. The V end was cut by 5 bases, the J end by 5 bases, with 13 bases between. The CDR3 is 14 amino acids. The germline CDR1 and CDR2 sequences are ENHRY and SYGVKD.

The rearrangement joins TRBV7-2 to TRBJ2-2, with D possibly TRBD2 on 6 matching bases. V was cut by 5 bases and J by 6 bases, with 10 bases left in between. The CDR3 consists of 13 residues. CDR1 SGHTA and CDR2 FQGNSA come from the germline V gene. The CDR3 is CASSVRLAGELFF. The DNA of the CDR3 is TGTGCCAGCAGCGTGAGACTAGCCGGGGAGCTGTTTTTT.

The chain recombines TRBV5-1 with TRBJ2-7, with 14 bases matching TRBD2. Trimming removed 4 bases from V and 0 bases from J; junction bases left unmatched: 9. This CDR3 has 18 amino acids. Germline values: CDR1 SGHRS, CDR2 YFSETQ. The CDR3 region has the DNA TGCGCCAGCAGCCCCAGGGGGACTAGCGGGGGTTCCTCCTACGAGCAGTACTTC. Encoded protein: CASSPRGTSGGSSYEQYF.

This sequence joins TRBV6-5 and TRBJ1-1; 8 bases fit TRBD1. Germline lookup yields CDR1 MNHEY and CDR2 SVGAGI. The CDR3 contains 15 residues. J gave up 3 bases and V 6 bases, and 9 bases lay outside the gene matches. This CDR3 is CASRGRTGFDTEAFF. For the CDR3, the DNA is TGTGCCAGCAGAGGACGGACAGGGTTTGACACTGAAGCTTTCTTT.

CDR3 sequence reads: CASSEGTGETGNQPQHF. The CDR3 DNA is TGTGCCAGCAGCGAGGGGACAGGGGAGACGGGCAATCAGCCCCAGCATTTT. This chain links TRBV6-4 with TRBJ1-5; 10 bases agree with TRBD1. The CDR3 loop spans 17 amino acids. CDR1 and CDR2 from the germline V gene are MRHNA and SNTAGT. V was pared by 6 bases and J by 2 bases, with 10 bases of the junction left unmatched.